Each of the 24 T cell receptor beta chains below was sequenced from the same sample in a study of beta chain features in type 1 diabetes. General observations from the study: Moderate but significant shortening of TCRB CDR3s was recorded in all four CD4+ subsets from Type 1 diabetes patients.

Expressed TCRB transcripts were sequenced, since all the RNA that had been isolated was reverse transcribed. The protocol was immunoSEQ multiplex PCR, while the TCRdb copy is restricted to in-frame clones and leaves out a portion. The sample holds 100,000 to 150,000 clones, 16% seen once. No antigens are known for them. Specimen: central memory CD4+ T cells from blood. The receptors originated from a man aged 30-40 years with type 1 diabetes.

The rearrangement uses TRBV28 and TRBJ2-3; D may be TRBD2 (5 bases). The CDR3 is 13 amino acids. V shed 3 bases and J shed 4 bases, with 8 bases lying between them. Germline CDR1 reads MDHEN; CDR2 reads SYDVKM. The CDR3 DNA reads TGTGCCAGCAGTTTGCGAGCGGCAGATACGCAGTATTTT. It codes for CASSLRAADTQYF.

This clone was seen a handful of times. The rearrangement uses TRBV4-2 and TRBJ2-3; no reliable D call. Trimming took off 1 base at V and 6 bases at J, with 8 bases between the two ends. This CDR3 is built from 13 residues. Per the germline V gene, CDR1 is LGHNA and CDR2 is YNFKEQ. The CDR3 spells CASSQGAGDTQYF. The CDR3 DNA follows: TGTGCCAGCAGCCAAGGGGCCGGGGATACGCAGTATTTT.

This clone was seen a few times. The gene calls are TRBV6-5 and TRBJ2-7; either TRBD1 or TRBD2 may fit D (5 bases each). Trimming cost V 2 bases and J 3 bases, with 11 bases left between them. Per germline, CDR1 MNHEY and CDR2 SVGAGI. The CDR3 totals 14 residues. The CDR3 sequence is CASSYGTVNYEQYF. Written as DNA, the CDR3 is TGTGCCAGCAGTTACGGGACGGTAAACTACGAGCAGTACTTC.

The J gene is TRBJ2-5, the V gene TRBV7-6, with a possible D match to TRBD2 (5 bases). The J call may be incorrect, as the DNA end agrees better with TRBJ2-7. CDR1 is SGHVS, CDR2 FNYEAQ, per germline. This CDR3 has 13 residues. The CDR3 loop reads CASSPRTGYEQYF. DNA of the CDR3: TGTGCCAGCAGCCCAAGGACTGGCTACGAGCAGTACTTC.

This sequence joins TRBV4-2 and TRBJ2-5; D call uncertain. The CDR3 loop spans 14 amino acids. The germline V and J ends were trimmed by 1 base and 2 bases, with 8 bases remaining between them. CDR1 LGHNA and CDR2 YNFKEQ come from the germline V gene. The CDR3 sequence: CASSQVVGQETQYF. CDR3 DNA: TGTGCCAGCAGCCAAGTGGTAGGGCAAGAGACCCAGTACTTC.

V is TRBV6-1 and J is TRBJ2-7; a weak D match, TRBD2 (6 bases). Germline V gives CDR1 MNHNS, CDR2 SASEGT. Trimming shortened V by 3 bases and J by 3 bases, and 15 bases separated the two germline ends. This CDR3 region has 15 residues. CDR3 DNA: TGTGCCAGCAGTGACGCGGTAGCGGCAGGCTACGAGCAGTACTTC. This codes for CASSDAVAAGYEQYF.

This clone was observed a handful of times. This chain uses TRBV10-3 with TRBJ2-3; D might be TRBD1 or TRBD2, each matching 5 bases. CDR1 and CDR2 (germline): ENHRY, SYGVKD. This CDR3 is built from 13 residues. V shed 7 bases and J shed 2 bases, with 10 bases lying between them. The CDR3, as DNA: TGTGCCATCACCGGGGACCACACAGATACGCAGTATTTT. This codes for CAITGDHTDTQYF.

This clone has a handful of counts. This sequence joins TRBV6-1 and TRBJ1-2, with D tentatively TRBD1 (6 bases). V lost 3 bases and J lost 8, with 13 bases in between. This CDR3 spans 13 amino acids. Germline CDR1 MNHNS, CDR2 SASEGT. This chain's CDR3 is CASSEDYRAGYTF. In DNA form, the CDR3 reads TGTGCCAGCAGTGAGGACTACAGGGCCGGCTACACCTTC.

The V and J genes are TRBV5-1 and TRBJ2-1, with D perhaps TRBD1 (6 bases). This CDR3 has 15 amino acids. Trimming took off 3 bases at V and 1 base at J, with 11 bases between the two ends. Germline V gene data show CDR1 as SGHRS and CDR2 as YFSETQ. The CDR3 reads CASSSQGPSYNEQFF. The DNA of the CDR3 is TGCGCCAGCAGCTCACAGGGCCCGTCCTACAATGAGCAGTTCTTC.

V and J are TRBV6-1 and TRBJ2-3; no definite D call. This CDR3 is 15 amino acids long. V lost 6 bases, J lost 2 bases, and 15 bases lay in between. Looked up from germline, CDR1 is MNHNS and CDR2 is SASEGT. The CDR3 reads CASSHSSESTDTQYF. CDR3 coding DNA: TGTGCCAGCAGCCACTCGTCGGAGTCCACAGATACGCAGTATTTT.

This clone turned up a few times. CDR3 sequence (DNA): TGCGCCAGCAGCTTGGGCTTGACCGTATCTGGAAACACCATATATTTT. Translating it yields CASSLGLTVSGNTIYF. The V and J genes are TRBV5-1 and TRBJ1-3; D remains ambiguous. The CDR3 runs to 16 residues. The germline V gene encodes CDR1 SGHRS and CDR2 YFSETQ. The V and J ends lost 0 bases and 1 base respectively, with 11 bases between them. The entire variable domain, with the rest obtained from reference TRBV5-1 and TRBJ1-3, is as follows: KAGVTQTPRYLIKTRGQQVTLSCSPISGHRSVSWYQQTPGQGLQFLFEYFSETQRNKGNFPGRFSGRQFSNSRSEMNVSTLELGDSALYLCASSLGLTVSGNTIYFGEGSWLTVV.

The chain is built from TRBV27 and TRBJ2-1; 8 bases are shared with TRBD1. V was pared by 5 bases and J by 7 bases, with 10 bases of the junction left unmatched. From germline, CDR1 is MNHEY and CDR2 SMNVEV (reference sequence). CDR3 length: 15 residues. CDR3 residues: CASSTGQGGINEQFF. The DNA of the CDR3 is TGTGCCAGCAGTACAGGACAGGGCGGGATTAATGAGCAGTTCTTC.

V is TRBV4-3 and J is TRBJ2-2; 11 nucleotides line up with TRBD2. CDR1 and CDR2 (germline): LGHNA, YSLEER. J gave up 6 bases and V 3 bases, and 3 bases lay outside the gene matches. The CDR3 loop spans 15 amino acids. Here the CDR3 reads CASSQRTSGSGELFF. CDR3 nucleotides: TGCGCCAGCAGCCAGAGGACTAGCGGGTCCGGGGAGCTGTTTTTT.

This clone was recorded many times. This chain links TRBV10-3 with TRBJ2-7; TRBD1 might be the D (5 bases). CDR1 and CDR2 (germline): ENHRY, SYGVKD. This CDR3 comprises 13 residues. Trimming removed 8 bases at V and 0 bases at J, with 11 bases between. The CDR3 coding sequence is TGTGCCATCTTAGAAGGGGCCTCCTACGAGCAGTACTTC. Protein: CAILEGASYEQYF.

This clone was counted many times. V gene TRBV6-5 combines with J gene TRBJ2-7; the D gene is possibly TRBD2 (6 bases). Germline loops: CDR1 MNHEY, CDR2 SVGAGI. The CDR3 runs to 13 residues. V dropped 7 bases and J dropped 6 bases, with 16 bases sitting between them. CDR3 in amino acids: CASTRGGDGEQYF. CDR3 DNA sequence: TGTGCCAGCACCCGAGGAGGGGATGGCGAGCAGTACTTC.

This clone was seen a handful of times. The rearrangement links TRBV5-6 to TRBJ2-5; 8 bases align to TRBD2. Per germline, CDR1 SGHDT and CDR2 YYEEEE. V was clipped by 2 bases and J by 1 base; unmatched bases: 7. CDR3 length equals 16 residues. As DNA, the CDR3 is TGTGCCAGCAGCTTCATGGTAGCGGGGTCCCAAGAGACCCAGTACTTC. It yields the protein CASSFMVAGSQETQYF.

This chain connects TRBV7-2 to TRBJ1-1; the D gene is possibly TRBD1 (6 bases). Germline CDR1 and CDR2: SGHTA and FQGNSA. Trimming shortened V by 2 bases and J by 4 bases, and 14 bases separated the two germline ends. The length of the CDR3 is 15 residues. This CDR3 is CASSLLYGGLTEAFF. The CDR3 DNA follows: TGTGCCAGCAGCTTATTGTATGGGGGGCTCACTGAAGCTTTCTTT.

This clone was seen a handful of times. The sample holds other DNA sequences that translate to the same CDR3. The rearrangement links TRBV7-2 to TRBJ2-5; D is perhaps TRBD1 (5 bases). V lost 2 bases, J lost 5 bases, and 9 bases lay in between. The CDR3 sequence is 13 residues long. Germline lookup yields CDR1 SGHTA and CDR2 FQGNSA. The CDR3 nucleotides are TGTGCCAGCAGCTTACAGGGCCGTGAGACCCAGTACTTC. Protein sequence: CASSLQGRETQYF. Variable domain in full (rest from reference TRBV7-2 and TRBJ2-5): GAGVSQSPSNKVTEKGKDVELRCDPISGHTALYWYRQSLGQGLEFLIYFQGNSAPDKSGLPSDRFSAERTGGSVSTLTIQRTQQEDSAVYLCASSLQGRETQYFGPGTRLLVL.

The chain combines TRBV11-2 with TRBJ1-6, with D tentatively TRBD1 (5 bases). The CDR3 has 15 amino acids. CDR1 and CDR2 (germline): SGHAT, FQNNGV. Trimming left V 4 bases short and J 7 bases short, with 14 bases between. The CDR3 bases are TGTGCCAGCAGCTCTCTTGCAGGGAGAAATTCACCCCTCCACTTT. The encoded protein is CASSSLAGRNSPLHF.

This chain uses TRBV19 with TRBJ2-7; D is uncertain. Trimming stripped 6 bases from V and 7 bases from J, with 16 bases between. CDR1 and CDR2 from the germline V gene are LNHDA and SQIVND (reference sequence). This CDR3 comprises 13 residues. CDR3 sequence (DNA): TGTGCCAGTAGCCAACAGCAGCTCGGGGAGCAGTACTTC. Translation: CASSQQQLGEQYF.

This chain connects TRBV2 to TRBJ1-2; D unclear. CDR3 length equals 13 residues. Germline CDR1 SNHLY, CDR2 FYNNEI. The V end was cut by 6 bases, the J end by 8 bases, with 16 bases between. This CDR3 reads CASSAQGRGGYTF. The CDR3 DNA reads TGTGCCAGCAGCGCCCAAGGGAGAGGCGGCTACACCTTC.

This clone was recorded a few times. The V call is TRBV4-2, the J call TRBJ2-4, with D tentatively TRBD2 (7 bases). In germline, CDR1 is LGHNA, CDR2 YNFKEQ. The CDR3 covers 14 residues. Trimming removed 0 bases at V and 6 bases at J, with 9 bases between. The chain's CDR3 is CASSQERGGNIQYF. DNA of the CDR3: TGTGCCAGCAGCCAAGAAAGGGGGGGAAACATTCAGTACTTC.

The chain's CDR3 is CASSQDGGRAYGYTF. The CDR3 DNA is TGCGCCAGCAGCCAAGATGGGGGCCGGGCGTATGGCTACACCTTC. The chain links TRBV4-3 to TRBJ1-2, with D maybe TRBD1 (6 bases). Germline assignment: CDR1 LGHNA and CDR2 YSLEER. Trimming stripped 0 bases from V and 5 bases from J, with 13 bases between. There are 15 residues in the CDR3.

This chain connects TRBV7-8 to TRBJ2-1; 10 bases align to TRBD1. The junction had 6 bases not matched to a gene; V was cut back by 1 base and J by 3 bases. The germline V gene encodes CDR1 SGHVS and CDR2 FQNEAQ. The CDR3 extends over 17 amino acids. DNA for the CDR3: TGTGCCAGCAGCTTAGGGTTTGGGGACAGGGGCTACAATGAGCAGTTCTTC. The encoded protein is CASSLGFGDRGYNEQFF. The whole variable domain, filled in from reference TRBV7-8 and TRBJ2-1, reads GAGVSQSPRYKVAKRGQDVALRCDPISGHVSLFWYQQALGQGPEFLTYFQNEAQLDKSGLPSDRFFAERPEGSVSTLKIQRTQQEDSAVYLCASSLGFGDRGYNEQFFGPGTRLTVL.